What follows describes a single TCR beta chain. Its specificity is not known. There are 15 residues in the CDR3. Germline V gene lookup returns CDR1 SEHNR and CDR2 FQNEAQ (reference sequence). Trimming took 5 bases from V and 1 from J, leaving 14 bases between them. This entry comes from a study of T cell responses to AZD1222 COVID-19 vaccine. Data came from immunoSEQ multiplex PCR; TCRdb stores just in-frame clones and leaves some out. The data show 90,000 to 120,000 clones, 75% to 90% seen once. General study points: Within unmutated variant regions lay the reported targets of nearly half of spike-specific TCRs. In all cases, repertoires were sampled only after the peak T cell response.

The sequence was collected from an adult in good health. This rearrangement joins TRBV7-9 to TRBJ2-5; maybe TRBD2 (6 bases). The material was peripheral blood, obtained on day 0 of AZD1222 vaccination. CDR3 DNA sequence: TGTGCCAGCAGCGTAGGAGGGGCCTCCCAAGAGACCCAGTACTTC. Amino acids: CASSVGGASQETQYF.